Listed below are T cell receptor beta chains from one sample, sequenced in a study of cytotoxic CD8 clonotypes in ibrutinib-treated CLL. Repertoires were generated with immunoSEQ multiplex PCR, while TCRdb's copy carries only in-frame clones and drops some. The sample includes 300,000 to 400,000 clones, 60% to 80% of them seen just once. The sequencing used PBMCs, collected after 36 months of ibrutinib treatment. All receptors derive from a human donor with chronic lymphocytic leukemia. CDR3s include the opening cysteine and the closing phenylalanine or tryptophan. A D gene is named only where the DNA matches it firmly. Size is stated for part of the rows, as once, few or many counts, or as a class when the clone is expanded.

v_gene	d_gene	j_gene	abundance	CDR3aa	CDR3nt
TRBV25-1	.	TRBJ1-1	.	CASSEPGNTEAFF	TGTGCCAGCAGTGAGCCAGGGAACACTGAAGCTTTCTTT
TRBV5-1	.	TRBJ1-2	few	CASSPRPRANYGYTF	TGCGCCAGCAGCCCCCGACCGCGAGCTAACTATGGCTACACCTTC
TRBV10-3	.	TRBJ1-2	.	CAISLDVSIGYTF	TGTGCCATCAGTCTCGACGTCTCGATAGGCTACACCTTC
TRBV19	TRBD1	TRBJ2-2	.	CASTTQQGSTGELFF	TGTGCCAGTACCACACAACAGGGGAGCACCGGGGAGCTGTTTTTT
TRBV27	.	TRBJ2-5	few	CASSSGQQETQYF	TGTGCCAGCAGTTCCGGACAGCAAGAGACCCAGTACTTC
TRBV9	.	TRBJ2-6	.	CASTGAAGANVLTF	TGTGCCAGCACAGGGGCTGCTGGGGCCAACGTCCTGACTTTC
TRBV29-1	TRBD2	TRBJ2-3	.	CSVGLTSGSTDTQYF	TGCAGCGTTGGACTGACTAGCGGGAGTACAGATACGCAGTATTTT
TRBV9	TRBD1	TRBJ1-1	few	CASSPDRDRVTEAFF	TGTGCCAGCAGCCCCGACCGGGACAGGGTCACTGAAGCTTTCTTT
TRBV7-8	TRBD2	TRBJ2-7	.	CASSLNALAAYEQYF	TGTGCCAGCAGCTTAAATGCGCTAGCGGCCTACGAGCAGTACTTC
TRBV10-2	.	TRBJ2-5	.	CASRVSETQYF	TGCGCCAGCAGGGTTTCAGAGACCCAGTACTTC
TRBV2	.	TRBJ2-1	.	CASRDTSYNEQFF	TGTGCCAGCCGGGACACCTCCTACAATGAGCAGTTCTTC
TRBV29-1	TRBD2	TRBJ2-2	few	CSVGGRVTGELFF	TGCAGCGTTGGCGGGAGGGTCACCGGGGAGCTGTTTTTT
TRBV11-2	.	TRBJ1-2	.	CASSPGGANYGYTF	TGTGCCAGCAGCCCAGGTGGGGCTAACTATGGCTACACCTTC
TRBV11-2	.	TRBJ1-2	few	CASSSDSFYGYTF	TGTGCCAGCAGCTCAGACAGCTTCTATGGCTACACCTTC
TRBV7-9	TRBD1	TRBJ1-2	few	CASSSTGGNYGYTF	TGTGCCAGCAGCTCCACAGGGGGCAACTATGGCTACACCTTC
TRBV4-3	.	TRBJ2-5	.	CASSQDVPSAHNQETQYF	TGCGCCAGCAGCCAAGATGTCCCCAGCGCACACAATCAAGAGACCCAGTACTTC
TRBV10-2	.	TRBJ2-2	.	CASATKGGNTGELFF	TGCGCCAGCGCTACAAAGGGGGGGAACACCGGGGAGCTGTTTTTT
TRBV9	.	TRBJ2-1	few	CASSVVGTEQFF	TGTGCCAGCAGCGTAGTGGGAACTGAGCAGTTCTTC
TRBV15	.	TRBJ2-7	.	CATSRDKAGYYEQYF	TGTGCCACCAGCAGAGATAAAGCGGGTTACTACGAGCAGTACTTC
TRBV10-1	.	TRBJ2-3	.	CASSEIPNALSDTQYF	TGCGCCAGCAGTGAGATCCCCAACGCTTTAAGCGATACGCAGTATTTT
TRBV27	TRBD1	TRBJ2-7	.	CASSLGQSKAQYF	TGTGCCAGCAGTTTGGGACAGAGCAAGGCGCAGTACTTC
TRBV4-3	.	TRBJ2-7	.	CASSQEPAYEQYF	TGCGCCAGCAGCCAAGAACCGGCCTACGAGCAGTACTTC
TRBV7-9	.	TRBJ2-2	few	CASSPTGWDTGELFF	TGTGCCAGCAGCCCGACAGGCTGGGACACCGGGGAGCTGTTTTTT
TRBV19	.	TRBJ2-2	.	CASSIRPPGTGELFF	TGTGCCAGTAGTATACGACCCCCGGGGACCGGGGAGCTGTTTTTT
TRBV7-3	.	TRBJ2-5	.	CASSLNPPQGEETQYF	TGTGCCAGCAGCTTAAATCCCCCGCAGGGCGAGGAGACCCAGTACTTC
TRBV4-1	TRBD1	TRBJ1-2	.	CASSRGTALFDYGYTF	TGCGCCAGCAGCAGAGGGACAGCACTCTTCGATTATGGCTACACCTTC
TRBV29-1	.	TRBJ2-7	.	CSVEDRTYEQYF	TGCAGCGTTGAAGACCGGACCTACGAGCAGTACTTC
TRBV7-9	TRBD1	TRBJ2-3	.	CASSLAGQSTDTQYF	TGTGCCAGCAGCTTAGCGGGACAGAGCACAGATACGCAGTATTTT
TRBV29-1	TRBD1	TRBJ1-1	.	CSVGTGNTAEAFF	TGCAGCGTGGGGACAGGGAATACTGCTGAAGCTTTCTTT
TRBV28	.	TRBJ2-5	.	CASIGGIQETQYF	TGTGCCAGCATAGGCGGTATTCAAGAGACCCAGTACTTC
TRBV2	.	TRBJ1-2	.	CASIGGGTSNYGYTF	TGTGCCAGCATTGGTGGGGGAACTTCTAACTATGGCTACACCTTC
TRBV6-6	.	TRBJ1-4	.	CASSVLGQREKLFF	TGTGCCAGCTCTGTACTGGGGCAGAGGGAAAAACTGTTTTTT
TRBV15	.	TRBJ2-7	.	CATSRDIWGQVSYEQYF	TGTGCCACCAGCAGAGATATCTGGGGGCAGGTCTCCTACGAGCAGTACTTC
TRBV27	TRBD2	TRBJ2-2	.	CASTRRLAGGTGELFF	TGTGCCAGCACCAGGCGGCTAGCGGGAGGGACCGGGGAGCTGTTTTTT
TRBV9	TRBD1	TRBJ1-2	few	CASSGRDRGLYGYTF	TGTGCCAGCAGTGGCCGGGACAGGGGTCTCTATGGCTACACCTTC
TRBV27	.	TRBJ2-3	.	CASSLRSGRVGTDTQYF	TGTGCCAGCAGTTTACGAAGTGGGCGGGTGGGCACAGATACGCAGTATTTT
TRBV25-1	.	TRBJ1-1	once	CASSELSLNTEAFF	TGTGCCAGCAGTGAATTATCCCTCAACACTGAAGCTTTCTTT
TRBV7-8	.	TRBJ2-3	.	CASSLLTRPSEDRYF	TGTGCCAGCAGCCTGTTGACAAGGCCCTCCGAGGATAGGTATTTT
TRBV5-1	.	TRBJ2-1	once	CASSLGRGPGNEQFF	TGCGCCAGCAGCTTGGGGAGGGGGCCGGGGAATGAGCAGTTCTTC
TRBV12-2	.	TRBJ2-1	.	CASRLVPRWRFGTYNEQFF	TGTGCAAGTCGCTTAGTCCCCAGGTGGAGATTTGGCACTTACAATGAGCAGTTCTTC
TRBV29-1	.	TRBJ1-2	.	CSVNDYTF	TGCAGCGTTAATGACTACACCTTC
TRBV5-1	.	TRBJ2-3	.	CASEEASSGDTQYF	TGCGCCAGCGAAGAAGCCTCCTCCGGAGATACGCAGTATTTT
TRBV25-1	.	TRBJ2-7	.	CASQLSYEQYF	TGTGCCAGTCAGCTTTCCTACGAGCAGTACTTC
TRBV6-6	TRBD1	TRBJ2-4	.	CASSYGGQGQNIQYF	TGTGCCAGCAGTTACGGCGGACAGGGACAAAACATTCAGTACTTC
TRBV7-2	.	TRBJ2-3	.	CASSFRWGITDTQYF	TGTGCCAGCAGCTTCCGGTGGGGGATCACAGATACGCAGTATTTT
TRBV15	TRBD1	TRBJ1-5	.	CATSADREKQPQHF	TGTGCCACCAGCGCCGACAGGGAAAAGCAGCCCCAGCATTTT
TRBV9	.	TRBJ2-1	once	CASSVEHGDEQFF	TGTGCCAGCAGCGTAGAGCATGGCGATGAGCAGTTCTTC
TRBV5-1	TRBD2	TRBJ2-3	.	CASSPTTSAADTQYF	TGCGCCAGCAGCCCAACGACTAGCGCCGCAGATACGCAGTATTTT
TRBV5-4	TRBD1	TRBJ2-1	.	CASSFKRTGLYNEQFF	TGTGCCAGCAGCTTTAAAAGGACAGGGCTTTACAATGAGCAGTTCTTC
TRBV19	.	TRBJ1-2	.	CASSPRTRGYTF	TGTGCCAGTAGTCCTAGGACCCGGGGCTACACCTTC
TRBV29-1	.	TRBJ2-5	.	CSVDWAQGQETQYF	TGCAGCGTTGACTGGGCCCAGGGGCAAGAGACCCAGTACTTC
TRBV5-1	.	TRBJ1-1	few	CASSFASGAYMNTEAFF	TGCGCCAGCAGCTTTGCGTCAGGGGCGTACATGAACACTGAAGCTTTCTTT
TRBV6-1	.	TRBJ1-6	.	CASSDPGLASPLHF	TGTGCCAGCAGTGACCCAGGGCTGGCTTCACCCCTCCACTTT